The following is a T cell receptor (beta chain) sequence with its context. This sample stems from a study of blood T cell repertoires in COVID-19. The repertoire was sequenced with immunoSEQ multiplex PCR; TCRdb's copy has only in-frame clones and lacks some. The sample includes about 320,000 clones, roughly 90% of them seen just once. Exposed volunteers were people who met a COVID-19 case within 2 weeks before study entry. The CDR3 spans 13 residues. CDR1 is GTSNPN and CDR2 is SVGIG in the germline V gene (reference sequence). V lost 2 bases and J 2 bases, leaving 9 bases between the germline ends. This sequence originates from a young woman who had been exposed to COVID-19. Material for sequencing was PBMCs or T cells enriched from blood (not recorded which). The chain carries TRBV30 and TRBJ1-1, with D maybe TRBD1 (6 bases). In DNA, the CDR3 is TGTGCCTGGAGTCCGGACAGTAACACTGAAGCTTTCTTT. Translating gives CAWSPDSNTEAFF.